Included here is one TCR beta chain sequence, with context. This entry comes from a study of PD-L1 blockade in urothelial cancer. About the study: Prior regimens of chemotherapy numbered 0 to 3 per patient. Investigators checked blood 3 weeks (second dose) and 6 weeks after treatment start. T cells numbered a median of around 140,000 in the blood samples.

Assay: immunoSEQ multiplex PCR; the TCRdb copy retains only in-frame clones and omits some. The sample includes 40,000 to 50,000 clones, about 88% of them seen just once. CDR3 size: 16 residues. Germline CDR1 and CDR2: SGHAT and FQDESV (reference sequence). V lost 6 bases and J lost 7; bases outside the gene matches: 13. The sample's time point: pretreatment peripheral blood. The origin of this receptor is a man aged 70 or older with urothelial cancer. The sample consisted of PBMCs, taken around atezolizumab (anti-PD-L1) treatment. This chain joins TRBV11-1 and TRBJ2-1; TRBD1 agrees at 9 bases. The CDR3 reads CASSEPGQGSVNEQFF. In nucleotides, the CDR3 is TGTGCCAGCAGTGAACCGGGACAGGGTAGCGTAAATGAGCAGTTCTTC.